Given below is one T cell receptor (beta chain) in context. This entry comes from a study of cytomegalovirus exposure and HLA in healthy donors. The PCR made use of 60 Vbeta and 13 Jbeta primers. TCRdb's copy holds only in-frame clones and misses some; the assay was immunoSEQ multiplex PCR. The data show 150,000 to 200,000 clones, roughly four fifths seen once. The sample comprised PBMCs. The source of this sequence is a man in his fifties in good health and CMV-seropositive.

The CDR3 loop reads CASSPTQGLTYGYTF. CDR3 nucleotide sequence: TGTGCCAGCAGCCCAACCCAGGGACTGACCTATGGCTACACCTTC. The chain couples TRBV5-5 to TRBJ1-2, with D tentatively TRBD1 (5 bases). CDR3 length: 15 amino acids. Germline V gene lookup returns CDR1 SGHKS and CDR2 YYEKEE (reference sequence). V was cut by 4 bases and J by 4 bases, with 17 bases left in between.